This TCR beta chain was sequenced during a study of spatial heterogeneity in lung cancer. The wider study: Beta-chain sequences consistently outnumbered alpha-chain sequences in detection. Study-wide results and limits: Higher tumor mutation counts went along with higher counts of expanded intratumoral alpha and beta TCRs.

This clonotype was picked up a small number of times. No antigen is known for it. Unique molecular identifiers tagged every individual TCR cDNA molecule. A single record per CDR3 protein comes from TCRdb applying MiXCR to the 5' RACE reads. The profile shows approximately 4,000 distinct CDR3 sequences, roughly 35% of them singletons. CDR3 length equals 15 residues. The germline V gene has CDR1 SGHTA and CDR2 FQGNSA. V trimming: 5 bases; J trimming: 4 bases; junction bases outside the gene matches: 11. Regarding time point: sample taken at primary tumor resection. This sequence joins TRBV7-2 and TRBJ2-7; 7 bases are a match to TRBD2. Specimen: lung tumor tissue, collected at surgery. This TCR came from a male donor with early-stage non-small cell lung cancer. The chain's CDR3 is CASSAQGAGVYEQYF. The CDR3 DNA is TGTGCCAGCAGCGCCCAGGGCGCGGGGGTTTACGAGCAGTACTTC.